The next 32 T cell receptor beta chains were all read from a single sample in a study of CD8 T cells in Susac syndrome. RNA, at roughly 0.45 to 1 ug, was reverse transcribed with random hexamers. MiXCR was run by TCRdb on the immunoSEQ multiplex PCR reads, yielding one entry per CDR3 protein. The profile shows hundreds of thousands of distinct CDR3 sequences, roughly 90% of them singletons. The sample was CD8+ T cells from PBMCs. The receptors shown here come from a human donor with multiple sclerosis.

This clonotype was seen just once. CDR3 coding DNA: TGTGCCATCAGTGGGGGTTTGGACAGTGACAAAGAGACCCAGTACTTC. This encodes CAISGGLDSDKETQYF. V usage is TRBV10-3 and J usage is TRBJ2-5; possibly TRBD1 for D (6 bases). Germline CDR1 and CDR2: ENHRY and SYGVKD. The CDR3 sequence is 16 residues long. V lost 4 bases, J lost 3 bases, and 18 bases lay in between.

CDR3 DNA sequence: TGCAGTGCTACGGGTTACAGCGGGATCGCCCCAGATACGCAGTATTTT. Translation: CSATGYSGIAPDTQYF. This chain links TRBV20-1 with TRBJ2-3; 7 nucleotides match TRBD2. Germline assignment: CDR1 DFQATT and CDR2 SNEGSKA (reference sequence). This CDR3 region has 16 residues. With V trimmed by 4 bases and J by 4 bases, 14 bases remained unmatched.

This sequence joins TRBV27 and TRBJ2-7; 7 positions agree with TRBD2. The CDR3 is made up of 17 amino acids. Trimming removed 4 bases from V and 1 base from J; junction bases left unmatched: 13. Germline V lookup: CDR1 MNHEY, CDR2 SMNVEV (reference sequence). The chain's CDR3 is CASSSFSTGTTSYEQYF. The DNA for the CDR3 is TGTGCCAGCAGTTCTTTCTCAACCGGGACTACGTCCTACGAGCAGTACTTC.

The CDR3 loop is CASSLIGQGVRRTEAFF. The CDR3 nucleotides are TGTGCCAGCAGCCTGATAGGACAGGGAGTCAGGAGGACTGAAGCTTTCTTT. This chain uses TRBV7-2 with TRBJ1-1; 8 nucleotides line up with TRBD1. Germline V gene sequence: CDR1 SGHTA, CDR2 FQGNSA. Trimming took 5 bases from V and 5 from J; bases not matched to a gene: 16. CDR3 length: 17 amino acids.

In DNA form, the CDR3 reads TGTGCCAGCAGCTCCGATGGGGTATTTTACGAGCAGTACTTC. Translated, it gives CASSSDGVFYEQYF. The rearrangement links TRBV5-6 to TRBJ2-7; D not certain. Germline values: CDR1 SGHDT, CDR2 YYEEEE. The ends were cut back, 3 bases at V and 4 bases at J, with 14 bases in the middle. The CDR3 has 14 residues.

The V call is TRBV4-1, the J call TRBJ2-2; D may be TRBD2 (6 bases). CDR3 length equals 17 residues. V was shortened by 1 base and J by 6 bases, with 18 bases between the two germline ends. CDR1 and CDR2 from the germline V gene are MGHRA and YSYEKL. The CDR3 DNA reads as TGCGCCAGCAGCCAAGGGACGGGCCAGGGAGGATCCGGGGAGCTGTTTTTT. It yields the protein CASSQGTGQGGSGELFF.

The CDR3 spells CASSYEGQGAYEQYF. CDR3 sequence (DNA): TGTGCCAGCAGTTATGAGGGACAGGGGGCCTACGAGCAGTACTTC. J is TRBJ2-7 and V is TRBV6-5; TRBD1 aligns across 11 bases. The CDR3 contains 15 residues. Looked up from germline, CDR1 is MNHEY and CDR2 is SVGAGI. Losses at the gene ends were 3 bases for V and 2 bases for J; bases not matched to a gene: 3.

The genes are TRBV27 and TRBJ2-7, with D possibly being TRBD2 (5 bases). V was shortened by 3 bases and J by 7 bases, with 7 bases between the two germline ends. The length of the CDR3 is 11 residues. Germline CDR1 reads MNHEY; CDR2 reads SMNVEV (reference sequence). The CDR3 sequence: CASSFGEEQYF. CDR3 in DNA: TGTGCCAGCAGTTTCGGGGAAGAGCAGTACTTC.

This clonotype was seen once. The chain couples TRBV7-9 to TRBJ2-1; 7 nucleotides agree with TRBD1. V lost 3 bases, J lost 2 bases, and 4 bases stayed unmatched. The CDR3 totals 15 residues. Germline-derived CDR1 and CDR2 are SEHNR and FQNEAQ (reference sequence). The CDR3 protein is CASSFPRGPYNEQFF. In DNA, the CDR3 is TGTGCCAGCAGCTTCCCGAGGGGGCCCTACAATGAGCAGTTCTTC.

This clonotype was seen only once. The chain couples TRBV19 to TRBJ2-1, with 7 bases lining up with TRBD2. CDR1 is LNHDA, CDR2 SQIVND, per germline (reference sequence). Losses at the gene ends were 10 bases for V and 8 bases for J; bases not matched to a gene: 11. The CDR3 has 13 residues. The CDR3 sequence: CATTRGEGDEQFF. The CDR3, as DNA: TGTGCCACCACCCGGGGGGAGGGCGATGAGCAGTTCTTC.

CDR3 DNA: TGTGCCAGCAGCTTAGGGGATATCAGGAGCCTTGTCAATGAGCAGTTCTTC. This encodes CASSLGDIRSLVNEQFF. The V and J genes are TRBV7-2 and TRBJ2-1; no reliable D call. V was clipped by 1 base and J by 6 bases, with 19 bases between them. Germline assignment: CDR1 SGHTA and CDR2 FQGNSA. This CDR3 has 17 residues.

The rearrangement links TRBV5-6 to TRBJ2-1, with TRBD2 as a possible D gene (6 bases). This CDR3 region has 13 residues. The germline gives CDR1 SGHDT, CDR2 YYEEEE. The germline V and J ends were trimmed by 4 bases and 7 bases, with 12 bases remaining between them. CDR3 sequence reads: CASSLGLSNEQFF. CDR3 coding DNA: TGTGCCAGCAGCCTGGGACTTTCGAATGAGCAGTTCTTC.

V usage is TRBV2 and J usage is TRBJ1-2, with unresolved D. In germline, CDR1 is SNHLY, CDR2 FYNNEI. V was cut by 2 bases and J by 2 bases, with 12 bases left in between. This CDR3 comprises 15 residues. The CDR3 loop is CASSETSGRNYGYTF. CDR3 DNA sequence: TGTGCCAGCAGTGAAACTTCCGGACGGAACTATGGCTACACCTTC.

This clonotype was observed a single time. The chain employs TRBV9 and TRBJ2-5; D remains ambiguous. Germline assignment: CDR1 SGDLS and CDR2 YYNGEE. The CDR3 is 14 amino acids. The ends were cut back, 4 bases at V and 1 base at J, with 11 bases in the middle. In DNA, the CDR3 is TGTGCCAGCAGCCCTGCGGCTGGCCAAGAGACCCAGTACTTC. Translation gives CASSPAAGQETQYF. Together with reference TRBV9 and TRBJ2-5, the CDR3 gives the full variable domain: DSGVTQTPKHLITATGQRVTLRCSPRSGDLSVYWYQQSLDQGLQFLIQYYNGEERAKGNILERFSAQQFPDLHSELNLSSLELGDSALYFCASSPAAGQETQYFGPGTRLLVL.

CDR3 sequence reads: CASSFGQASYEQYF. The DNA of the CDR3 is TGTGCCAGCAGTTTCGGACAGGCGTCCTACGAGCAGTACTTC. The rearrangement links TRBV12-3 or TRBV12-4 to TRBJ2-7, with TRBD1 matching 7 bases. The junction had 3 bases not matched to a gene; V was cut back by 3 bases and J by 1 base. There are 14 residues in the CDR3.

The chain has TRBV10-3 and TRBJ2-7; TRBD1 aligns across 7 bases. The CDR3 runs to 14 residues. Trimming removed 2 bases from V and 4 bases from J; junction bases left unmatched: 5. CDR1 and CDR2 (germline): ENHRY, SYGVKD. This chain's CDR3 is CAISEPTGTYEQYF. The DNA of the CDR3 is TGTGCCATCAGTGAGCCGACAGGGACATACGAGCAGTACTTC.

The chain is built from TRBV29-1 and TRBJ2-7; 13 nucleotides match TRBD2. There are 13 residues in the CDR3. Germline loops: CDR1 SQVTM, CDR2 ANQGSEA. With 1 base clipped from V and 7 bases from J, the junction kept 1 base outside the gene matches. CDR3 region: CSVEGGLAGEQYF. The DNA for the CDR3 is TGCAGCGTTGAAGGGGGACTAGCGGGGGAGCAGTACTTC.

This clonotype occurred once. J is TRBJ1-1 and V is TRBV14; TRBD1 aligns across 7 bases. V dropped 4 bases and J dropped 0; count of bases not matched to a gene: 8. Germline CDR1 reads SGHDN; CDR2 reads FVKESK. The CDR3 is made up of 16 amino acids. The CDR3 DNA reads TGTGCCAGCAGCCGAACCACAGGGGACGTGAACACTGAAGCTTTCTTT. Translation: CASSRTTGDVNTEAFF.

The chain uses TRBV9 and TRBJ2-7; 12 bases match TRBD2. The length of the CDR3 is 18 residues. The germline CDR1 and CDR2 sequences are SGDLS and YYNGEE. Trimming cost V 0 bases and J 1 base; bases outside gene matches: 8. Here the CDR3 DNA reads TGTGCCAGCAGCGTAGACGGCCTAGCGGGAGGGTCTTCCTACGAGCAGTACTTC. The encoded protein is CASSVDGLAGGSSYEQYF.

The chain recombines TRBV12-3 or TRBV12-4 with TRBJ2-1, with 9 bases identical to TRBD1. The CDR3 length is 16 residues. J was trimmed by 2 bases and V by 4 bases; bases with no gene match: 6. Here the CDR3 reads CASSSGQGPPYNEQFF. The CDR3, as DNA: TGTGCCAGCAGTTCTGGACAGGGGCCACCCTACAATGAGCAGTTCTTC.

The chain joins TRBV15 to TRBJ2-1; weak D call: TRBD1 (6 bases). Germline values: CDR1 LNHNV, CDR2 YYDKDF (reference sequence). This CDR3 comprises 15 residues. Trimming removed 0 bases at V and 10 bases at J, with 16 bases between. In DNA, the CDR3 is TGTGCCACCAGCAGAGATTCGAACAGGGCAAACGAGCAGTTCTTC. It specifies CATSRDSNRANEQFF.

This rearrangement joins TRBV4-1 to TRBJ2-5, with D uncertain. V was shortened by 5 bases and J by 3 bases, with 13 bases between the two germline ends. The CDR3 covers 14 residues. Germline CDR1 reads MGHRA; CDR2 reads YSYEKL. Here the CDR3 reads CASSFRLSEETQYF. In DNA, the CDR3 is TGCGCCAGCAGCTTCCGACTGTCCGAAGAGACCCAGTACTTC.

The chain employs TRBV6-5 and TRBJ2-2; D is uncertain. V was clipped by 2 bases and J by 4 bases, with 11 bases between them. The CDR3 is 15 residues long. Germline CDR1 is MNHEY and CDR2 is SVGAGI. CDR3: CASSYLSTPTGELFF. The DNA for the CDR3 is TGTGCCAGCAGTTACCTCTCCACACCCACCGGGGAGCTGTTTTTT.

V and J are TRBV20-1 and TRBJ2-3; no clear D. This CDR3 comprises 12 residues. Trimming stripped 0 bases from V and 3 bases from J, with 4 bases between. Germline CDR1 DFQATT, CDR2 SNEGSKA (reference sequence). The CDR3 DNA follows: TGCAGTGCTAGAGAAGATACAGATACGCAGTATTTT. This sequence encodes CSAREDTDTQYF.

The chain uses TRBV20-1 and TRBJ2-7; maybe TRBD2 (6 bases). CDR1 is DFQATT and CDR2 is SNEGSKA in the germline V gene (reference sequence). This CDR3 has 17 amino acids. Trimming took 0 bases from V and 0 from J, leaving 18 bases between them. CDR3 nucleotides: TGCAGTGCTAGAGATGGGGGAGGTCGAATGAGCTCCTACGAGCAGTACTTC. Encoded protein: CSARDGGGRMSSYEQYF.

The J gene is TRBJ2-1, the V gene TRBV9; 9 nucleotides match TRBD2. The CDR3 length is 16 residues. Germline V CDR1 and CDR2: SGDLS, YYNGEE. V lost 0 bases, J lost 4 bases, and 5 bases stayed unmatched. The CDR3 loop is CASSVGLAGLYNEQFF. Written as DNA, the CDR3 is TGTGCCAGCAGCGTAGGTCTAGCGGGATTGTACAATGAGCAGTTCTTC.

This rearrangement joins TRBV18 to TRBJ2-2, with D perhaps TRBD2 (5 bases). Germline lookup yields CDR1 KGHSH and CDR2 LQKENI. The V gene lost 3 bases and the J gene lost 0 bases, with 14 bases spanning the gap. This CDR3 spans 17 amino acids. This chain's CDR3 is CASSPRGHDPNTGELFF. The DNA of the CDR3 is TGTGCCAGCTCACCGAGAGGGCACGACCCGAACACCGGGGAGCTGTTTTTT.

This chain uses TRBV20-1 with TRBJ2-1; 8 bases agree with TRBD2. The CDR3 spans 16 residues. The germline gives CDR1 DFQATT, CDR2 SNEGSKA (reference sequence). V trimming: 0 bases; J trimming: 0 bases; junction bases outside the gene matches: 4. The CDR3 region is CSARDLTSGSYNEQFF. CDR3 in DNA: TGCAGTGCTAGAGATTTAACTAGCGGCTCCTACAATGAGCAGTTCTTC.

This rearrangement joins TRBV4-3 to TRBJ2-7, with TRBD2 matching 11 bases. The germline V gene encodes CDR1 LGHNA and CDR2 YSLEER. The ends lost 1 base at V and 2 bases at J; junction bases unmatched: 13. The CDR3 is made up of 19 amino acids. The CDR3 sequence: CASSQVGGLAGGHTYEQYF. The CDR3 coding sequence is TGCGCCAGCAGCCAAGTCGGGGGGCTAGCGGGAGGACATACCTACGAGCAGTACTTC.

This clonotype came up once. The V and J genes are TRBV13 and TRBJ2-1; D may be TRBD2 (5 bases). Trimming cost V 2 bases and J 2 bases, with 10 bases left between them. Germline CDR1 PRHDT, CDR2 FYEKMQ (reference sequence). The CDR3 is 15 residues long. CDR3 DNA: TGTGCCAGCAGCTTAAACGCGGGTGCCTACAATGAGCAGTTCTTC. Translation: CASSLNAGAYNEQFF. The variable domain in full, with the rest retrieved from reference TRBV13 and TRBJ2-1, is AAGVIQSPRHLIKEKRETATLKCYPIPRHDTVYWYQQGPGQDPQFLISFYEKMQSDKGSIPDRFSAQQFSDYHSELNMSSLELGDSALYFCASSLNAGAYNEQFFGPGTRLTVL.

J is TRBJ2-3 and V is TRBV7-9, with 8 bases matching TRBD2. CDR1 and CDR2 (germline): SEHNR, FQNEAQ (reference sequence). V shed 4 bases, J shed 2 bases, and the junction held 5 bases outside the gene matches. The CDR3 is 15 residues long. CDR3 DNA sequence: TGTGCCAGCAGCTGGGCGGGAGGATTCACAGATACGCAGTATTTT. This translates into CASSWAGGFTDTQYF.

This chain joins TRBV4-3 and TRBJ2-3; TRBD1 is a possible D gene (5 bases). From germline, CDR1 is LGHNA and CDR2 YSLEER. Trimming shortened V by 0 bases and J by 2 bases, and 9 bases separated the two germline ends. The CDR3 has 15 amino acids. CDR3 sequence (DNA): TGCGCCAGCAGCCAAGACCATGGGGCCACAGATACGCAGTATTTT. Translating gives CASSQDHGATDTQYF.